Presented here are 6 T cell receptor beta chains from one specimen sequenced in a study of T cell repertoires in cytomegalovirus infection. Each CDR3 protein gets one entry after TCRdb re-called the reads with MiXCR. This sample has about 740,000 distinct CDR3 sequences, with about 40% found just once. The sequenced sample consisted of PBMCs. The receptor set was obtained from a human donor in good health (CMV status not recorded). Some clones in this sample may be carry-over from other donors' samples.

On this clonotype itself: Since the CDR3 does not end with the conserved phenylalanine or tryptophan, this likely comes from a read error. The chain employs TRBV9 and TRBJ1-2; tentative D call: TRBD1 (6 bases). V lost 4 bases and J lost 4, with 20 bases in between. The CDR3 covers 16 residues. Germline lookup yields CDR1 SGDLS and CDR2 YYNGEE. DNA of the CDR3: TGTGCCAGCAGCACAACCCTACAGGGTATGGGCTATGGCTACACCTCC. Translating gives CASSTTLQGMGYGYTS.

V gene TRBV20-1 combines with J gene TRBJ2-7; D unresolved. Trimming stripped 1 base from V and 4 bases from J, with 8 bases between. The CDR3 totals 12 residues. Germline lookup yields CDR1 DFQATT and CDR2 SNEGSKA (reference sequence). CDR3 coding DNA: TGCAGTGCTAGAGGACACCGGTACGAGCAGTACTTC. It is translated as CSARGHRYEQYF.

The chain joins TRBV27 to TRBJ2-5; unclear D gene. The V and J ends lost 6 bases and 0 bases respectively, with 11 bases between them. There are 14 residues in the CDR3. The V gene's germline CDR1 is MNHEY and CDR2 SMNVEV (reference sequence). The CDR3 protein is CASSSSRNQETQYF. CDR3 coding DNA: TGTGCCAGCAGCTCCAGCCGAAACCAAGAGACCCAGTACTTC.

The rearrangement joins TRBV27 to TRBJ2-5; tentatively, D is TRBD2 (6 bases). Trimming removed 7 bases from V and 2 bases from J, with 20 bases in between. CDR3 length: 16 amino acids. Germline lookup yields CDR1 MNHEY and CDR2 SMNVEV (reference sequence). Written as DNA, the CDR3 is TGTGCCAGCACCAACCCCGGGGGACCTTCACAAGAGACCCAGTACTTC. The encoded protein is CASTNPGGPSQETQYF.

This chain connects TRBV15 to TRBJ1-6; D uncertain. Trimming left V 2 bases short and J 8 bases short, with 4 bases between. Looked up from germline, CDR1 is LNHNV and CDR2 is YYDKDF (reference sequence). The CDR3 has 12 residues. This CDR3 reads CATSRKDSPLHF. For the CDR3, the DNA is TGTGCCACCAGCAGAAAGGATTCACCCCTCCACTTT.

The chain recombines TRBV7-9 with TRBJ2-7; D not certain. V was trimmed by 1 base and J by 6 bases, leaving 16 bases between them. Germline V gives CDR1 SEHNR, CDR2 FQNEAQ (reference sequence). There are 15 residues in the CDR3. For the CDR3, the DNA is TGTGCCAGCAGCTTAGTAGGCCGGCAGTATGGCGAGCAGTACTTC. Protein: CASSLVGRQYGEQYF.